The 10 T cell receptor beta chains reported below all come from one sample, sequenced in a study of blood T cell repertoires in COVID-19. Assay: immunoSEQ multiplex PCR; the TCRdb copy retains only in-frame clones and omits some. The table records under 150,000 clones, 85% of them present only once. The material sequenced was peripheral blood. These receptors all stem from a human donor in a cohort sampled during active COVID-19.

There are a few counts of this clone. The rearrangement uses TRBV6-1 and TRBJ1-4, with D possibly matching TRBD1 (6 bases). Germline CDR1 and CDR2: MNHNS and SASEGT. The V end was cut by 1 base, the J end by 6 bases, with 9 bases between. This CDR3 is 14 amino acids long. The CDR3 sequence is CASSEGTDYEKLFF. The CDR3, as DNA: TGTGCCAGCAGTGAAGGGACAGACTATGAAAAACTGTTTTTT.

V and J are TRBV7-2 and TRBJ2-3; D is perhaps TRBD2 (6 bases). Trimming left V 6 bases short and J 4 bases short, with 17 bases between. Germline V CDR1 and CDR2: SGHTA, FQGNSA. The CDR3 runs 15 residues. CDR3 loop: CASRPGASEADTQYF. The CDR3 DNA follows: TGTGCCAGCAGGCCCGGGGCTAGCGAAGCAGATACGCAGTATTTT.

The chain carries TRBV28 and TRBJ1-6; 8 nucleotides agree with TRBD1. CDR1 and CDR2 (germline): MDHEN, SYDVKM. This CDR3 is built from 16 residues. Unmatched junction bases numbered 11, after V lost 5 bases and J lost 8 bases. The CDR3 sequence: CASSQGQALIYSPLHF. The CDR3 DNA sequence: TGTGCCAGCAGTCAGGGACAGGCCCTTATTTATTCACCCCTCCACTTT.

The gene calls are TRBV4-3 and TRBJ1-1; TRBD1 is a possible D gene (6 bases). V was cut by 3 bases and J by 5 bases, with 7 bases left in between. This CDR3 has 12 residues. Germline CDR1 and CDR2: LGHNA and YSLEER. The CDR3, as DNA: TGCGCCAGCAGCCATACAGGGACTGAAGCTTTCTTT. It translates to CASSHTGTEAFF.

The chain combines TRBV11-3 with TRBJ2-7, with D perhaps matching TRBD2 (6 bases). V gave up 0 bases and J gave up 6 bases, with 12 bases separating them. CDR3 length: 14 residues. Germline values: CDR1 SGHNT, CDR2 YENEEA. The CDR3 DNA sequence: TGTGCCAGCAGCTTAGAGGGCGGAGGGAGCGAGCAGTACTTC. It specifies CASSLEGGGSEQYF.

This clone has only one observation. V usage is TRBV29-1 and J usage is TRBJ2-3; 12 positions agree with TRBD2. Trimming removed 4 bases from V and 4 bases from J; junction bases left unmatched: 3. The CDR3 contains 14 residues. Germline assignment: CDR1 SQVTM and CDR2 ANQGSEA. The CDR3 DNA is TGCAGCGTTGGGCGGACTAGCGGGGCAGATACGCAGTATTTT. Translation gives CSVGRTSGADTQYF.

This clone came up a few times. The chain recombines TRBV2 with TRBJ1-4, with 7 bases matching TRBD1. Germline CDR1 and CDR2: SNHLY and FYNNEI. V trimming: 10 bases; J trimming: 7 bases; junction bases outside the gene matches: 6. The CDR3 totals 12 residues. CDR3 in DNA: TGTGCCACAACAGGGGTGGGTGAAAAACTGTTTTTT. It is translated as CATTGVGEKLFF. Full variable domain (remainder filled in from reference TRBV2 and TRBJ1-4): EPEVTQTPSHQVTQMGQEVILRCVPISNHLYFYWYRQILGQKVEFLVSFYNNEISEKSEIFDDQFSVERPDGSNFTLKIRSTKLEDSAMYFCATTGVGEKLFFGSGTQLSVL.

The chain employs TRBV6-2 or TRBV6-3 and TRBJ1-2; the D gene is possibly TRBD1 (6 bases). The CDR3 totals 15 residues. V was trimmed by 6 bases and J by 2 bases, leaving 16 bases between them. Germline V lookup: CDR1 MNHEY, CDR2 SVGEGT. CDR3 region: CASSRRGGRNYGYTF. The CDR3 DNA reads TGTGCCAGCAGCCGTAGGGGGGGGAGGAACTATGGCTACACCTTC.

DNA for the CDR3: TGTGCCAGCAGTTGGATGACAGGGGACTATGGCTACACCTTC. Encoded protein: CASSWMTGDYGYTF. J is TRBJ1-2 and V is TRBV6-2 or TRBV6-3; 8 bases are shared with TRBD1. The junction had 4 bases not matched to a gene; V was cut back by 4 bases and J by 3 bases. The CDR3 length is 14 residues. The germline V gene encodes CDR1 MNHEY and CDR2 SVGEGT.

This clone occurred once. The J gene is TRBJ1-1, the V gene TRBV4-3; D might be TRBD1 (6 bases). The CDR3 has 16 amino acids. Trimming took 2 bases from V and 0 from J, leaving 13 bases between them. CDR1 LGHNA and CDR2 YSLEER come from the germline V gene. The CDR3 protein is CASSQITGSMNTEAFF. Here the CDR3 DNA reads TGCGCCAGCAGCCAAATAACAGGGTCCATGAACACTGAAGCTTTCTTT.